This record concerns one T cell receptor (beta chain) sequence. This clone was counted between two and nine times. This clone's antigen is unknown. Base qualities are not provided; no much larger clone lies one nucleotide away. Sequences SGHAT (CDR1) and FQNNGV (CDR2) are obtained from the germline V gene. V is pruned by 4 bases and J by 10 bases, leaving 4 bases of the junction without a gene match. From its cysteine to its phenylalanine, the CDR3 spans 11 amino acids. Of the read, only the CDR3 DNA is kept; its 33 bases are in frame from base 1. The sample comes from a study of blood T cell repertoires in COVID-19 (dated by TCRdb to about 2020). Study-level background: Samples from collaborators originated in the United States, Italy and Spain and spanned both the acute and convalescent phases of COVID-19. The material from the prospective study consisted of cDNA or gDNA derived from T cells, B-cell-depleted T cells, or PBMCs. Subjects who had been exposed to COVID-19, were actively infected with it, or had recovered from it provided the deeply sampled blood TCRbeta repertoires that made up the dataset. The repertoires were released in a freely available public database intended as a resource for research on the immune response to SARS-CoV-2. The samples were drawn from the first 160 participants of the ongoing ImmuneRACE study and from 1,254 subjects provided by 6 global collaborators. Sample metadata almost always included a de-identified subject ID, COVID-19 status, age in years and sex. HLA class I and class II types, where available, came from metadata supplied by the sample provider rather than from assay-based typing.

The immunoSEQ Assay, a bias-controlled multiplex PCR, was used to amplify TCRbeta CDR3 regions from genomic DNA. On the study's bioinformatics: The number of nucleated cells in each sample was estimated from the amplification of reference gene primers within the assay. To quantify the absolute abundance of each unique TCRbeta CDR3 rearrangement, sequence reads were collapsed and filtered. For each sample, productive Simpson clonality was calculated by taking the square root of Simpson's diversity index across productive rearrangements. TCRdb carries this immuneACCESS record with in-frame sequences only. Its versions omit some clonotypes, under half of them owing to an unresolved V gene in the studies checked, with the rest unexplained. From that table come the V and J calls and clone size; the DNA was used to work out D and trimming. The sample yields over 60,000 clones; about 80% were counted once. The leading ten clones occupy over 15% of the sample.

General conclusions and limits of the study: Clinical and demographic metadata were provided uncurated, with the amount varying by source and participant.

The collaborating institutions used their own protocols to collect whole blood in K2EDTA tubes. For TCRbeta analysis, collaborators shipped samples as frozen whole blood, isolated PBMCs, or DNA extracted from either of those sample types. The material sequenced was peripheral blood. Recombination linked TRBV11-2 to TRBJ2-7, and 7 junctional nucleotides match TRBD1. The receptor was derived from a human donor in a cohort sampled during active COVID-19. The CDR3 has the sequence CASSSGGRQYF. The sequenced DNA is TGTGCCAGCAGCTCAGGGGGACGACAGTACTTC. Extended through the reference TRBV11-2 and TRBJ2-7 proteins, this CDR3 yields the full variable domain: EAGVAQSPRYKIIEKRQSVAFWCNPISGHATLYWYQQILGQGPKLLIQFQNNGVVDDSQLPKDRFSAERLKGVDSTLKIQPAKLEDSAVYLCASSSGGRQYFGPGTRLTVT.